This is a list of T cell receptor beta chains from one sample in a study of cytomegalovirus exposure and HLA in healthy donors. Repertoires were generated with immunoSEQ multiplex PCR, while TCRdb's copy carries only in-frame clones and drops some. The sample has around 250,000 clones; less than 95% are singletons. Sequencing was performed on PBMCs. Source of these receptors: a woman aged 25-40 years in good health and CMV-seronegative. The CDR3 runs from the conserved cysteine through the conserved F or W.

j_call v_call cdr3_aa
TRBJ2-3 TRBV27 CASSPRGSTDTQYF
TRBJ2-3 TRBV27 CASRRLAAYPDTQYF
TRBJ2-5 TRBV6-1 CASISAYGETQYF
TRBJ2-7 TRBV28 CASSSGTLSEQYF
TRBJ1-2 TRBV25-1 CASRPGQGYYGYTF
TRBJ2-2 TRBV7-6 CASSPGTSGIEGELFF
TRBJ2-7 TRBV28 CASSSHPNWRGAQAEQYF
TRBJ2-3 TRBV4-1 CASSQVSNTDTQYF
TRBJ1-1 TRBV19 CASSKQGAGTEAFF
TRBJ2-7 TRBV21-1 CASPREGNEQYF
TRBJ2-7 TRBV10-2 CASREGQPYEQYF
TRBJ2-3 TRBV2 CASSGHTSGSNFMDTQYF
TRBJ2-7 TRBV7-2 CASSLDRDEQYF
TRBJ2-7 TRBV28 CASSLGLDYEQYF
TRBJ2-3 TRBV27 CASTTSSTDTQYF
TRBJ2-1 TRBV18 CASSPRSSGTYNEQFF
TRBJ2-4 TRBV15 CATSGRGLTKNIQYF